Presented here are 10 T cell receptor beta chains from one specimen sequenced in a study of shared clonotypes between healthy human individuals. Method: immunoSEQ multiplex PCR; TCRdb's copy keeps in-frame clones and lacks some. The table records roughly 1,100,000 clones, approximately 72% of them present only once. Source material: memory CD4+ T cells sorted from blood. The subset was: CD45RA-negative fraction. The source of these receptors is a man aged 18 to 30 in good health.

J is TRBJ2-3 and V is TRBV10-2, with 15 nucleotides matching TRBD2. Germline V lookup: CDR1 WSHSY, CDR2 SAAADI. After removal of 7 bases from V and 2 bases from J, the junction contained 10 bases not matched to a gene. The CDR3 length is 18 residues. This CDR3 reads CASKRTSGRGRNTDTQYF. CDR3 nucleotides: TGCGCCAGCAAGAGGACTAGCGGGAGGGGGCGGAACACAGATACGCAGTATTTT.

To note about this clone: Other DNA sequences in the sample encode the same CDR3. The V call is TRBV29-1, the J call TRBJ1-1, with D hard to call. Trimming removed 2 bases from V and 2 bases from J, with 0 bases in between. CDR3 length: 10 residues. The germline V gene encodes CDR1 SQVTM and CDR2 ANQGSEA. CDR3 nucleotide sequence: TGCAGCGTTGAAAACACTGAAGCTTTCTTT. Its translation is CSVENTEAFF.

This clone has a handful of counts. The CDR3 DNA is TGCGCCAGCAGCCAACAAACAGTGAACACTGAAGCTTTCTTT. Translating gives CASSQQTVNTEAFF. The chain has TRBV4-1 and TRBJ1-1; D uncertain. V was cut by 2 bases and J by 0 bases, with 7 bases left in between. Germline values: CDR1 MGHRA, CDR2 YSYEKL. The CDR3 runs 14 residues.

The chain joins TRBV18 to TRBJ1-2, with D perhaps TRBD1 (5 bases). V lost 3 bases and J lost 4, with 15 bases in between. The CDR3 runs to 15 residues. The germline V gene encodes CDR1 KGHSH and CDR2 LQKENI. In DNA, the CDR3 is TGTGCCAGCTCACCTCAGGGTTCTGGTGCCTATGGCTACACCTTC. Its protein is CASSPQGSGAYGYTF.

The chain combines TRBV11-2 with TRBJ2-3; D remains unclear. Trimming cost V 3 bases and J 8 bases, with 9 bases left between them. The germline V gene encodes CDR1 SGHAT and CDR2 FQNNGV. This CDR3 region has 12 residues. CDR3 residues: CASSFPWGTQYF. As DNA, the CDR3 is TGTGCCAGCAGCTTCCCTTGGGGTACGCAGTATTTT.

In this sample, this clone turned up many times. The identical CDR3 is also encoded by other nucleotide sequences in the sample. V is TRBV30 and J is TRBJ1-3; D uncertain. V lost 1 base and J lost 1, with 8 bases in between. Germline assignment: CDR1 GTSNPN and CDR2 SVGIG (reference sequence). The CDR3 length is 14 residues. The DNA for the CDR3 is TGTGCCTGGAGTGCACAAATATCTGGAAACACCATATATTTT. It encodes CAWSAQISGNTIYF.

The V gene is TRBV6-5, the J gene TRBJ1-6, with TRBD1 matching 8 bases. Looked up from germline, CDR1 is MNHEY and CDR2 is SVGAGI. V lost 6 bases to trimming and J lost 5 bases; unmatched junction nucleotides: 3. CDR3 length: 14 amino acids. This CDR3 reads CASRSDRDNSPLHF. Here the CDR3 DNA reads TGTGCCAGCAGATCGGACAGGGATAATTCACCCCTCCACTTT.

This clone has only a few counts. The V call is TRBV28, the J call TRBJ1-5; 9 bases are a match to TRBD1. V was clipped by 6 bases and J by 7 bases; unmatched bases: 7. Germline assignment: CDR1 MDHEN and CDR2 SYDVKM. The CDR3 is 14 amino acids. The CDR3 DNA follows: TGTGCCAGCAGCCGACACAGGGGGCTCCAGCCCCAGCATTTT. It specifies CASSRHRGLQPQHF.

This rearrangement joins TRBV5-6 to TRBJ2-3, with D uncertain. The CDR3 has 14 amino acids. V was shortened by 3 bases and J by 2 bases, with 10 bases between the two germline ends. Germline values: CDR1 SGHDT, CDR2 YYEEEE. CDR3 DNA sequence: TGTGCCAGCAGCTCGGTGGGATCCACAGATACGCAGTATTTT. The encoded protein is CASSSVGSTDTQYF.

A single count supports this clone. The chain carries TRBV7-9 and TRBJ1-1; D perhaps matches TRBD1 (5 bases). V lost 5 bases, J lost 6 bases, and 10 bases lay in between. From germline, CDR1 is SEHNR and CDR2 FQNEAQ (reference sequence). The CDR3 contains 12 residues. CDR3 nucleotides: TGTGCCAGCAGCCCGCAGGGCGCTGAAGCTTTCTTT. Encoded protein: CASSPQGAEAFF.